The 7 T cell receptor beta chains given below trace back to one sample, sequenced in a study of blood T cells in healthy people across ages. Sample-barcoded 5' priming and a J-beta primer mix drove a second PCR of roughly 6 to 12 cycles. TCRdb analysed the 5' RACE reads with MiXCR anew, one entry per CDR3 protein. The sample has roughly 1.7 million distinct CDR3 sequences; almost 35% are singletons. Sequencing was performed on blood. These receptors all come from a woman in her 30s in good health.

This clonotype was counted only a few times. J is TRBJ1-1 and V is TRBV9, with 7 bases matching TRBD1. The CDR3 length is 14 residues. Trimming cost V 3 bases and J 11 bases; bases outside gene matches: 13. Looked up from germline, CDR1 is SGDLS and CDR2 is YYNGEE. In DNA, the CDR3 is TGTGCCAGCAGCGCCGCAGACAGGGCCATCGAGGCTTTCTTT. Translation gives CASSAADRAIEAFF.

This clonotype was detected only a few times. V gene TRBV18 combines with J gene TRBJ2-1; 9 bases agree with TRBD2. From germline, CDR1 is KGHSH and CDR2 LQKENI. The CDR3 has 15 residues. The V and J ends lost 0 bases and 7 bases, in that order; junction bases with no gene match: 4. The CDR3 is CASSPPRGGQNEQFF. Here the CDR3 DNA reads TGTGCCAGCTCACCACCGCGGGGGGGCCAAAATGAGCAGTTCTTC.

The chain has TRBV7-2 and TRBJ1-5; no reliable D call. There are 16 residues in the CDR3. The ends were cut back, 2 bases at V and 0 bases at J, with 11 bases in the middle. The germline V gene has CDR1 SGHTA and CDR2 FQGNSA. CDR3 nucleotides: TGTGCCAGCAGCTTACTCGAGGGATATAGCAATCAGCCCCAGCATTTT. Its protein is CASSLLEGYSNQPQHF.

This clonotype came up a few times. The chain's CDR3 is CASSQAHLAESSYEQYF. In DNA form, the CDR3 reads TGCGCCAGCAGCCAAGCACATCTGGCCGAAAGCTCCTACGAGCAGTACTTC. The genes are TRBV4-1 and TRBJ2-7, with D uncertain. The CDR3 runs 17 residues. Trimming removed 1 base from V and 0 bases from J, with 16 bases in between. Germline V gene lookup returns CDR1 MGHRA and CDR2 YSYEKL.

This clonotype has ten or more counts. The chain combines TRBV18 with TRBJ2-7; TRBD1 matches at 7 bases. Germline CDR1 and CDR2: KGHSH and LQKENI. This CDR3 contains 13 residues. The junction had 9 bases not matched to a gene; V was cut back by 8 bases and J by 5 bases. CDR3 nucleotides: TGTGCCAGCAGCCCCCGACAGGGCCACGAGCAGTACTTC. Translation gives CASSPRQGHEQYF. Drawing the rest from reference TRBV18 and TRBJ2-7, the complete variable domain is NAGVMQNPRHLVRRRGQEARLRCSPMKGHSHVYWYRQLPEEGLKFMVYLQKENIIDESGMPKERFSAEFPKEGPSILRIQQVVRGDSAAYFCASSPRQGHEQYFGPGTRLTVT.

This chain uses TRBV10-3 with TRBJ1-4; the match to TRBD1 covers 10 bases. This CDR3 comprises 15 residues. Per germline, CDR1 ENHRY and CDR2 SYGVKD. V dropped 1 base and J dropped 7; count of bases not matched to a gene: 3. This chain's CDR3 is CAISEFGQGVEKLFF. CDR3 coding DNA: TGTGCCATCAGTGAGTTCGGACAGGGGGTTGAAAAACTGTTTTTT.

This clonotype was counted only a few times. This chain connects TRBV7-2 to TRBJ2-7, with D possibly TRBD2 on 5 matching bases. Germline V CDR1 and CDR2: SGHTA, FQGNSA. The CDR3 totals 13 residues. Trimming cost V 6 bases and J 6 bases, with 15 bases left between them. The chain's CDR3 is CASRALASPEQYF. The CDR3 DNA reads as TGTGCCAGCAGGGCCTTAGCGTCCCCCGAGCAGTACTTC.